The 6 T cell receptor beta chains in this list originate from one sample, sequenced in a study of shared clonotypes between healthy human individuals. The repertoire was sequenced with immunoSEQ multiplex PCR; TCRdb's copy has only in-frame clones and lacks some. The data hold roughly 2 million clones, with approximately 96% observed a single time. Sequencing input: naive CD4+ T cells sorted from blood. Subset meaning: CD45RA+ positively selected. The receptors were gathered from a man aged 18 to 29 in good health.

The chain employs TRBV6-5 and TRBJ1-2, with 10 bases that match TRBD1. CDR1 and CDR2 from the germline V gene are MNHEY and SVGAGI. V lost 6 bases, J lost 0 bases, and 4 bases stayed unmatched. CDR3 length equals 15 residues. The DNA for the CDR3 is TGTGCCAGCAGAAATGACAGGGGGCCTAACTATGGCTACACCTTC. This encodes CASRNDRGPNYGYTF.

On this clone itself: In the same sample, other DNA sequences code for this CDR3. The chain joins TRBV5-1 to TRBJ2-1, with D possibly being TRBD2 (5 bases). The CDR3 is made up of 13 amino acids. Germline lookup yields CDR1 SGHRS and CDR2 YFSETQ. The ends were cut back, 5 bases at V and 6 bases at J, with 12 bases in the middle. The CDR3 sequence is CASSQGLVNEQFF. The CDR3 bases are TGCGCCAGCAGTCAAGGACTTGTCAATGAGCAGTTCTTC.

Turning to this clone: The same CDR3 is also encoded by other DNA sequences in this sample. The V gene is TRBV18, the J gene TRBJ2-3; D unclear. V lost 3 bases and J lost 4, with 5 bases in between. Germline V gene sequence: CDR1 KGHSH, CDR2 LQKENI. The CDR3 length is 12 residues. The CDR3 DNA sequence: TGTGCCAGCTCACCGATGGCAGATACGCAGTATTTT. This encodes CASSPMADTQYF. The full variable domain, completed using reference TRBV18 and TRBJ2-3, is NAGVMQNPRHLVRRRGQEARLRCSPMKGHSHVYWYRQLPEEGLKFMVYLQKENIIDESGMPKERFSAEFPKEGPSILRIQQVVRGDSAAYFCASSPMADTQYFGPGTRLTVL.

V is TRBV5-1 and J is TRBJ2-1; D is perhaps TRBD1 (6 bases). Germline V CDR1 and CDR2: SGHRS, YFSETQ. The CDR3 has 15 amino acids. Trimming took off 4 bases at V and 5 bases at J, with 16 bases between the two ends. Here the CDR3 reads CASSAPKQGNNEQFF. CDR3 DNA sequence: TGCGCCAGCAGCGCCCCTAAGCAGGGGAACAATGAGCAGTTCTTC.

The rearrangement links TRBV6-5 to TRBJ1-4; possibly TRBD1 for D (6 bases). Germline V CDR1 and CDR2: MNHEY, SVGAGI. The CDR3 sequence is 15 residues long. V was clipped by 4 bases and J by 8 bases, with 17 bases between them. CDR3 bases: TGTGCCAGCAGTTCCCCCGGACAGCTAGGGGAAAAACTGTTTTTT. Amino acid sequence: CASSSPGQLGEKLFF.

The chain combines TRBV30 with TRBJ1-2; D might be TRBD1 (6 bases). Trimming took off 2 bases at V and 9 bases at J, with 22 bases between the two ends. This CDR3 has 15 amino acids. CDR1 and CDR2 from the germline V gene are GTSNPN and SVGIG (reference sequence). The CDR3 loop is CAWSPQTGLTGSYTF. In DNA, the CDR3 is TGTGCCTGGAGTCCCCAGACAGGCTTAACCGGAAGCTACACCTTC. Looking up the rest from reference TRBV30 and TRBJ1-2 gives the full variable domain: SQTIHQWPATLVQPVGSPLSLECTVEGTSNPNLYWYRQAAGRGLQLLFYSVGIGQISSEVPQNLSASRPQDRQFILSSKKLLLSDSGFYLCAWSPQTGLTGSYTFGSGTRLTVV.